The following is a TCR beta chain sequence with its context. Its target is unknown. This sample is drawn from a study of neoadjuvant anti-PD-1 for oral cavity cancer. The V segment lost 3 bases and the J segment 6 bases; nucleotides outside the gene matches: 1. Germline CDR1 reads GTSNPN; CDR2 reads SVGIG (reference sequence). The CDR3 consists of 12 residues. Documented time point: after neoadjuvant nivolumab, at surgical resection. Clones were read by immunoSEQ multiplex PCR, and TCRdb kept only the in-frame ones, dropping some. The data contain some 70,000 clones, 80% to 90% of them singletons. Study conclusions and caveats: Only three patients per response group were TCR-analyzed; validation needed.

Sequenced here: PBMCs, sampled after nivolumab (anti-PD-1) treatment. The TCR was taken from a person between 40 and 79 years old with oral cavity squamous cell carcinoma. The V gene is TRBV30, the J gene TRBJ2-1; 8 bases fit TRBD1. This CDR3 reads CAWRGQVNEQFF. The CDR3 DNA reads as TGTGCCTGGAGGGGACAGGTCAATGAGCAGTTCTTC.